Each of the 9 T cell receptor beta chains below was sequenced from the same sample in a study of blood T cell repertoires in COVID-19. The assay was immunoSEQ multiplex PCR, and TCRdb's table has in-frame clones only and misses some. Of some 380,000 clones listed, approximately 80% were seen once; the top ten hold about 1.2%. Source material: peripheral blood. The receptors were sampled from a human donor with acute or convalescent COVID-19. The donor label of this sample is uncertain.

The chain links TRBV3-1 (or the pseudogene TRBV3-2) to TRBJ1-4, with D uncertain. Trimming cost V 1 base and J 0 bases, with 9 bases left between them. The CDR3 is made up of 16 amino acids. CDR1 is LGHDT, CDR2 YNNKEL, per germline (reference sequence). The CDR3 bases are TGTGCCAGCAGCCAAGGGGCAGTCTCAACTAATGAAAAACTGTTTTTT. It specifies CASSQGAVSTNEKLFF.

The chain has TRBV6-5 and TRBJ1-2, with D possibly being TRBD1 (5 bases). Germline CDR1 MNHEY, CDR2 SVGAGI. The CDR3 length is 14 residues. The ends were cut back, 8 bases at V and 0 bases at J, with 13 bases in the middle. The CDR3 protein is CASYLQGTNYGYTF. In nucleotides, the CDR3 is TGTGCCAGCTACTTGCAGGGAACTAACTATGGCTACACCTTC.

The chain is built from TRBV19 and TRBJ1-5; tentatively, D is TRBD1 (6 bases). Trimming stripped 7 bases from V and 0 bases from J, with 16 bases between. This CDR3 is built from 16 residues. Germline lookup yields CDR1 LNHDA and CDR2 SQIVND (reference sequence). Written as DNA, the CDR3 is TGTGCCAGTAAGGGATACCGGGACACTAGCAATCAGCCCCAGCATTTT. The encoded protein is CASKGYRDTSNQPQHF.

This clone came up a few times. V is TRBV6-6 and J is TRBJ2-1, with D possibly TRBD1 on 5 matching bases. The CDR3 has 13 residues. V was trimmed by 6 bases and J by 9 bases, leaving 15 bases between them. The V gene's germline CDR1 is MNHNY and CDR2 SVGAGI (reference sequence). CDR3 DNA: TGTGCCAGCAGCCAGGGTTATCTCGCTGAGCAGTTCTTC. Protein product: CASSQGYLAEQFF.

The V call is TRBV12-3 or TRBV12-4, the J call TRBJ2-2; D call uncertain. Trimming left V 3 bases short and J 7 bases short, with 3 bases between. The CDR3 extends over 11 amino acids. DNA for the CDR3: TGTGCCAGCAGTTTCGTCGGGGAGCTGTTTTTT. Its translation: CASSFVGELFF.

The genes are TRBV2 and TRBJ1-1; a weak D match, TRBD1 (5 bases). V gave up 5 bases and J gave up 1 base, with 17 bases separating them. Germline V CDR1 and CDR2: SNHLY, FYNNEI. This CDR3 is 16 amino acids long. The CDR3 loop is CASSLMEAGGNTEAFF. DNA of the CDR3: TGTGCCAGCAGTCTTATGGAAGCGGGGGGGAACACTGAAGCTTTCTTT.

The chain combines TRBV28 with TRBJ2-4; maybe TRBD1 (6 bases). Germline V gene sequence: CDR1 MDHEN, CDR2 SYDVKM. V lost 4 bases and J lost 4, with 20 bases in between. The CDR3 has 17 amino acids. This CDR3 reads CASSSPGTPLAKNIQYF. The CDR3 DNA sequence: TGTGCCAGCAGTTCCCCCGGGACACCTCTGGCTAAAAACATTCAGTACTTC.

This clone was seen only once. This sequence joins TRBV4-2 and TRBJ2-7, with D tentatively TRBD1 (5 bases). CDR1 is LGHNA, CDR2 YNFKEQ, per germline. CDR3 length equals 14 residues. V lost 0 bases to trimming and J lost 5 bases, with 11 bases between them. CDR3 region: CASSQDRTGHEQYF. Here the CDR3 DNA reads TGTGCCAGCAGCCAAGATCGCACAGGCCACGAGCAGTACTTC.

This chain links TRBV28 with TRBJ1-4, with TRBD1 matching 8 bases. The CDR3 is 14 residues long. Germline V gene sequence: CDR1 MDHEN, CDR2 SYDVKM. The trim removed 3 bases at V and 8 bases at J, leaving 5 bases unmatched. Written as DNA, the CDR3 is TGTGCCAGCAGTTTCGGCAGGGGGCGGGAAAAACTGTTTTTT. It translates to CASSFGRGREKLFF.